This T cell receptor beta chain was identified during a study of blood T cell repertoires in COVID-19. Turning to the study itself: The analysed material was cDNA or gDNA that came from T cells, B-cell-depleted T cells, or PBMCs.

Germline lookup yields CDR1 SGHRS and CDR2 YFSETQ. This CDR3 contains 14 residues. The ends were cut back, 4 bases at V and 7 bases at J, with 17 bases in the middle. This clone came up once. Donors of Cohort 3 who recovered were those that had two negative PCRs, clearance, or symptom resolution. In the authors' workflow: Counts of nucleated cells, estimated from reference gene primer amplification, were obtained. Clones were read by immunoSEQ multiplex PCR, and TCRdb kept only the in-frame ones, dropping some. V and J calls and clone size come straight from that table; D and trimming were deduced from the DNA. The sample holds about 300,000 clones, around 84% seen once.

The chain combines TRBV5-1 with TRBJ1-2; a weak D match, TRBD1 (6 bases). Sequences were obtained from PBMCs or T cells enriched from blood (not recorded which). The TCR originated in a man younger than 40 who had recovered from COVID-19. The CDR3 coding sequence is TGCGCCAGCAGCCCAAACAGGGAGCTGGGTGGCTACACCTTC. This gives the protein CASSPNRELGGYTF.